This T cell receptor beta chain is from a study of blood T cells in healthy people across ages. Study observations and caveats: Diversity estimates drawn from one million T cells were deemed underestimates.

Donors ranged from roughly 6 to 100 years old and were healthy Caucasians in Russia. At least 6 million PBMCs were isolated per sample. In germline, CDR1 is MDHEN, CDR2 SYDVKM. V lost 5 bases, J lost 1 base, and 11 bases stayed unmatched. CDR3 length: 19 amino acids. About this clonotype: Antigen unknown.

Through a sample-barcoded 5' primer and a J-beta primer mix, a second PCR was run for about 6 to 12 cycles. One entry per CDR3 protein, called by TCRdb with MiXCR from the 5' RACE reads. The top ten clones hold 25% to 35% of a sample with hundreds of thousands of distinct CDR3 sequences, around 49% of them seen once. V and J are TRBV28 and TRBJ2-5, with 15 nucleotides matching TRBD2. The source of this sequence is an older woman in good health. Sequencing was carried out using blood. CDR3 in DNA: TGTGCCAGCAGTCCACCAACCGGGACTAGCGGGAGGACCCAAGAGACCCAGTACTTC. Translating gives CASSPPTGTSGRTQETQYF.